Listed below are T cell receptor beta chains from one sample, sequenced in a study of T cell changes during pregnancy in multiple sclerosis. Generated by immunoSEQ multiplex PCR, the TCRdb table keeps only in-frame clones and is missing some. The table has about 42,000 clones, around 84% seen once. The material was CD4+ T cells from peripheral blood mononuclear cells, obtained before pregnancy. The origin of the receptors is a female donor with multiple sclerosis, enrolled in a pregnancy study. CDR3s include the opening cysteine and the closing phenylalanine or tryptophan. The D gene is left open where the match is weak. The listing skips clone size in some rows; elsewhere it reads once, few, many or a size class.

CDR3 | DNA | J | size | D | V
CASGDRALDQPQHF | TGTGCCAGCGGGGACAGGGCCCTAGATCAGCCCCAGCATTTT | TRBJ1-5 | NA | TRBD1 | TRBV2
CASSYRRGDNEQFF | TGTGCCAGCAGTTACAGGCGGGGAGACAATGAGCAGTTCTTC | TRBJ2-1 | NA | NA | TRBV6-6
CAISGKGGTEAFF | TGTGCCATCAGTGGGAAAGGGGGCACTGAAGCTTTCTTT | TRBJ1-1 | NA | NA | TRBV10-3
CASSLRFRDTQLSPLHF | TGTGCCAGCAGCCTCAGATTCCGGGACACCCAGCTCTCACCCCTCCACTTT | TRBJ1-6 | NA | NA | TRBV13
CASSYGTGGADDGYTF | TGTGCCAGCAGCTACGGGACAGGGGGCGCAGATGATGGCTACACCTTC | TRBJ1-2 | NA | TRBD1 | TRBV2
CASTPRQPTDTQYF | TGTGCCAGCACCCCGAGACAGCCCACAGATACGCAGTATTTT | TRBJ2-3 | NA | NA | TRBV2
CASSPTPSGEAFF | TGTGCCAGCAGCCCCACCCCGTCAGGTGAAGCTTTCTTT | TRBJ1-1 | NA | NA | TRBV5-6
CASTRDRGNDGYTF | TGTGCCAGTACCCGAGACAGGGGAAACGATGGCTACACCTTC | TRBJ1-2 | NA | TRBD1 | TRBV19
CASSEQGGGQPQHF | TGTGCCAGCAGTGAGCAGGGGGGTGGGCAGCCCCAGCATTTT | TRBJ1-5 | NA | TRBD1 | TRBV2
CAWSRGSGANVLTF | TGTGCCTGGAGCAGGGGCTCTGGGGCCAACGTCCTGACTTTC | TRBJ2-6 | NA | NA | TRBV30
CASNPGQGVRNEKLFF | TGTGCCAGCAATCCGGGACAGGGGGTGCGGAATGAAAAACTGTTTTTT | TRBJ1-4 | medium-sized | TRBD1 | TRBV2
CASTGGSGDTIYF | TGTGCCTCCACGGGAGGTTCTGGTGACACCATATATTTT | TRBJ1-3 | few | NA | TRBV30
CASSEGQGAIQPQHF | TGTGCCAGCAGTGAAGGACAGGGGGCGATTCAGCCCCAGCATTTT | TRBJ1-5 | few | TRBD1 | TRBV6-1
CASSLGAGGRRELFF | TGTGCCAGCAGCTTAGGGGCAGGGGGCCGACGGGAGCTGTTTTTT | TRBJ2-2 | NA | TRBD1 | TRBV7-9
CASSLGTGEVQYF | TGCGCCAGCAGCTTGGGGACAGGGGAGGTGCAGTACTTC | TRBJ2-7 | medium-sized | TRBD1 | TRBV5-1
CASSPGVNQETQYF | TGCGCCAGCAGCCCGGGAGTCAACCAAGAGACCCAGTACTTC | TRBJ2-5 | once | NA | TRBV5-1
CASSHTPGTGVKTQYF | TGTGCCAGCAGTCACACGCCCGGGACAGGGGTGAAGACCCAGTACTTC | TRBJ2-5 | NA | TRBD1 | TRBV7-9
CSVAGQLYGYTF | TGCAGCGTCGCGGGACAGCTCTATGGCTACACCTTC | TRBJ1-2 | NA | TRBD1 | TRBV29-1
CASSTTLVSDSPLHF | TGTGCCAGTAGTACTACGCTGGTTTCGGATTCACCCCTCCACTTT | TRBJ1-6 | NA | NA | TRBV19
CASSRRGDNYGYTF | TGCGCCAGCAGCCGCAGGGGGGATAACTATGGCTACACCTTC | TRBJ1-2 | NA | TRBD1 | TRBV10-2
CASRAPGSYGYTF | TGTGCCAGCAGGGCCCCCGGGAGCTATGGCTACACCTTC | TRBJ1-2 | NA | NA | TRBV6-5
CSARTSGSFDEQYF | TGCAGCGCCAGGACTAGCGGGAGCTTTGACGAGCAGTACTTC | TRBJ2-7 | many | TRBD2 | TRBV29-1
CASSWTEEKLFF | TGTGCCAGTAGTTGGACAGAAGAAAAACTGTTTTTT | TRBJ1-4 | NA | NA | TRBV19
CASSKSFGTGGNQPQHF | TGTGCCAGTAGTAAAAGTTTCGGGACAGGCGGCAATCAGCCCCAGCATTTT | TRBJ1-5 | NA | TRBD1 | TRBV19
CASSLGGTGQPQHF | TGTGCCAGCAGCCTCGGGGGGACGGGTCAGCCCCAGCATTTT | TRBJ1-5 | NA | NA | TRBV5-4
CASSGADRKAFF | TGTGCCAGCAGTGGCGCCGATCGTAAAGCTTTCTTT | TRBJ1-1 | NA | NA | TRBV2
CASSLQGEDTGELFF | TGCGCCAGCAGCTTGCAAGGGGAGGACACCGGGGAGCTGTTTTTT | TRBJ2-2 | NA | NA | TRBV5-1
CASSYADSNEQFF | TGTGCCAGCAGTTACGCTGACAGCAATGAGCAGTTCTTC | TRBJ2-1 | NA | NA | TRBV6-5
CASSDLDSYNQPQHF | TGTGCCAGTAGTGATTTGGACAGCTACAATCAGCCCCAGCATTTT | TRBJ1-5 | NA | NA | TRBV19
CAWSTVKAYSNQPQHF | TGTGCCTGGTCGACAGTGAAAGCTTATAGCAATCAGCCCCAGCATTTT | TRBJ1-5 | NA | NA | TRBV30
CASSPGSRISEAFF | TGTGCCAGCTCACCAGGGAGTCGGATTAGTGAAGCTTTCTTT | TRBJ1-1 | NA | NA | TRBV18
CASSLVFSDEQFF | TGTGCCAGCAGCTTAGTGTTCTCGGATGAGCAGTTCTTC | TRBJ2-1 | NA | NA | TRBV7-8
CASSLISGAGTDTQYF | TGCGCCAGCAGCCTCATTAGCGGGGCCGGCACAGATACGCAGTATTTT | TRBJ2-3 | NA | TRBD2 | TRBV4-3
CASSRLPGQETQYF | TGCGCCAGCAGCCGACTCCCGGGGCAAGAGACCCAGTACTTC | TRBJ2-5 | NA | NA | TRBV5-1
CASSVATGGSGLQYF | TGTGCCAGCAGCGTAGCTACAGGGGGCAGCGGCCTGCAGTACTTC | TRBJ2-7 | NA | TRBD1 | TRBV9
CATMLERTGTEAFF | TGTGCCACGATGCTGGAGAGGACAGGGACTGAAGCTTTCTTT | TRBJ1-1 | NA | TRBD1 | TRBV6-1
CAWNFGGVGETQYF | TGTGCCTGGAACTTTGGCGGGGTGGGAGAGACCCAGTACTTC | TRBJ2-5 | once | NA | TRBV30